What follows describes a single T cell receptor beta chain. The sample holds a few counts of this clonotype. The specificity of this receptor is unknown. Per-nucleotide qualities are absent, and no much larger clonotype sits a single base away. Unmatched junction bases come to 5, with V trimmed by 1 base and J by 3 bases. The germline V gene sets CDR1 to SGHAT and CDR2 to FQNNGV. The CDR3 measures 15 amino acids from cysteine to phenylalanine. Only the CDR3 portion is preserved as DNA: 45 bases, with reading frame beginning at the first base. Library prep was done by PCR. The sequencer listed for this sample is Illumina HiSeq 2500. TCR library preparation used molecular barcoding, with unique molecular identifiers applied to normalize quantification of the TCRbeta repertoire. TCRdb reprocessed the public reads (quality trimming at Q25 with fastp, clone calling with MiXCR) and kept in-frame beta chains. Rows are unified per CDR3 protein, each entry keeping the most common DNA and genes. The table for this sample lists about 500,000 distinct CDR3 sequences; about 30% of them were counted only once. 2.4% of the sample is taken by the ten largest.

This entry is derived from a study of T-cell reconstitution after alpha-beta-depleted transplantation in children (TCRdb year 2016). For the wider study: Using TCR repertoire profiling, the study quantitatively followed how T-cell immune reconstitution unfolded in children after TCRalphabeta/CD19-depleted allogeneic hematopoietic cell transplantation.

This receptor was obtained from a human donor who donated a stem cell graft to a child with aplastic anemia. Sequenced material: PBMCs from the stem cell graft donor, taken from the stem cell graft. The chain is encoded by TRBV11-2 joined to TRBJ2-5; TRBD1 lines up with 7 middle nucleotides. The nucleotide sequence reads TGTGCCAGCAGCTTAGCCAGGGGGTACAAAGAGACCCAGTACTTC. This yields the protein CASSLARGYKETQYF.